The 2 T cell receptor beta chains in this list originate from one sample, sequenced in a study of vaccination effects on CD4 cells after COVID-19. Before any sequencing was done, the ViraFEST assay used viral peptide pools to expand antigen-specific CD4+ T cells. Culture proceeded for more than nine days, and CD4+ T cells were then isolated. Nucleocapsid antibodies stayed negative before and after vaccination, showing no earlier SARS-CoV-2 infection. Their cognate antigens are unknown. Here immunoSEQ multiplex PCR was the method, and the copy in TCRdb shows in-frame clones only, minus some. This sample has roughly 60,000 clones; roughly 76% occur once, and the top ten carry about 16%. The sequenced sample was CD4+ T cells from PBMCs cultured with SARS-CoV-2 spike peptides, obtained before COVID-19 vaccination. All receptors come from a human donor who received a COVID-19 vaccine.

The table lists this clone with a few counts. The J gene is TRBJ1-2, the V gene TRBV4-1; 7 nucleotides line up with TRBD1. The CDR3 consists of 14 residues. The V and J ends lost 3 bases and 1 base, in that order; junction bases with no gene match: 2. The germline V gene has CDR1 MGHRA and CDR2 YSYEKL. CDR3 protein: CASSQQGVNYGYTF. The CDR3 DNA is TGCGCCAGCAGCCAGCAGGGGGTTAACTATGGCTACACCTTC.

The chain uses TRBV11-2 and TRBJ2-6; unclear D gene. Per germline, CDR1 SGHAT and CDR2 FQNNGV. The V gene lost 2 bases and the J gene lost 0 bases, with 11 bases spanning the gap. The CDR3 loop spans 17 amino acids. CDR3 DNA sequence: TGTGCCAGCAGCTTATTGCTCCGGAGCTCTGGGGCCAACGTCCTGACTTTC. It codes for CASSLLLRSSGANVLTF.